A single T cell receptor (beta chain) is shown here with its context. Germline values: CDR1 LGHNA, CDR2 YSLEER. The CDR3 is 13 residues long. V was clipped by 2 bases and J by 6 bases, with 8 bases between them. Using immunoSEQ multiplex PCR, the repertoire was profiled, and TCRdb retains in-frame clones only, with some absent. The data hold about 330,000 clones, with approximately 86% observed a single time. This specimen comes from a study of cytomegalovirus exposure and HLA in healthy donors. Sequenced input: PBMCs. The receptor was derived from a woman between 25 and 40 years old in good health and CMV-seropositive. The genes are TRBV4-3 and TRBJ2-1, with no clear D. As DNA, the CDR3 is TGCGCCAGCAGCCAAAGTTGGACCAATGAGCAGTTCTTC. Translation: CASSQSWTNEQFF.